This T cell receptor (beta chain) was sequenced for a study of Ad26.COV2.S vaccination and SARS-CoV-2 variants. The method was immunoSEQ multiplex PCR; TCRdb's version includes in-frame clones alone and lacks a portion of them. The profile covers about 440,000 clones, with around 91% appearing a single time and roughly 3.9% taken by the ten largest. Trimming cost V 4 bases and J 1 base, with 11 bases left between them. Germline CDR1 is SQVTM and CDR2 is ANQGSEA. CDR3 length: 13 amino acids. Noted treatment: some 19 received Ad26.COV2.S at low or high dose, single or two shots; several received placebo; per-sample allocation not given. Repertoires come from day 63 after the first vaccine or placebo injection.

The sequenced sample was peripheral blood, obtained in a trial of Ad26.COV2.S vaccine versus placebo. This sequence was found in a person between 18 and 65 years old who received the Ad26.COV2.S COVID-19 vaccine or a placebo. V and J are TRBV29-1 and TRBJ2-7; possibly TRBD2 for D (7 bases). CDR3 DNA: TGCAGCGTTGCGAGGGGGGGATCCTACGAGCAGTACTTC. Translated, it gives CSVARGGSYEQYF.